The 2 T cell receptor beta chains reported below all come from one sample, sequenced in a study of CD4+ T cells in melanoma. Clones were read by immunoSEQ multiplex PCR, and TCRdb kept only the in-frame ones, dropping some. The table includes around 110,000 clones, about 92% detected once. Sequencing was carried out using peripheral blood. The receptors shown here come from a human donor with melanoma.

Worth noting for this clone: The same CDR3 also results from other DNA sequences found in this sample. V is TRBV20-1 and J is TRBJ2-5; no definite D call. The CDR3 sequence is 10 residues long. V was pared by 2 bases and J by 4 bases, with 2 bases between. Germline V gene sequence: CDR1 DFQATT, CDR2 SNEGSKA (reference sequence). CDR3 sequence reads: CSARRETQYF. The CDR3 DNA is TGCAGTGCTAGAAGAGAGACCCAGTACTTC.

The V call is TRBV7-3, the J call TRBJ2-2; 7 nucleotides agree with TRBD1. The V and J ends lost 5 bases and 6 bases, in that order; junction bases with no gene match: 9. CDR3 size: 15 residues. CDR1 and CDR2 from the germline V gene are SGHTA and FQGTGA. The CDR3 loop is CASSAWTGGAGELFF. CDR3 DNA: TGTGCCAGCAGCGCGTGGACAGGAGGAGCCGGGGAGCTGTTTTTT.